Listed here are 18 T cell receptor beta chains from one sample, sequenced in a study of blood T cell repertoires in COVID-19. Method: immunoSEQ multiplex PCR; TCRdb's copy keeps in-frame clones and lacks some. The sample gives 250,000 or so clones, 70% to 90% of which show up once; about 0.74% is in the top ten. Sequenced sample: peripheral blood. The receptors here all came from a woman under 40 with acute or convalescent COVID-19.

The chain carries TRBV25-1 and TRBJ1-4, with TRBD1 matching 8 bases. J gave up 8 bases and V 3 bases, and 11 bases lay outside the gene matches. CDR1 MGHDK and CDR2 SYGVNS come from the germline V gene. This CDR3 is 16 amino acids long. CDR3 in DNA: TGTGCCAGCAGTGATACCAGGGGGCGCCCCGAAGAAAAACTGTTTTTT. This encodes CASSDTRGRPEEKLFF.

V usage is TRBV30 and J usage is TRBJ2-4; unclear D gene. Per germline, CDR1 GTSNPN and CDR2 SVGIG (reference sequence). Trimming stripped 4 bases from V and 0 bases from J, with 7 bases between. The CDR3 runs 13 residues. CDR3 sequence: CAWMAIAKNIQYF. The DNA for the CDR3 is TGTGCCTGGATGGCAATAGCCAAAAACATTCAGTACTTC.

The V gene is TRBV25-1, the J gene TRBJ2-7; 13 bases are a match to TRBD2. With 2 bases clipped from V and 3 bases from J, the junction kept 4 bases outside the gene matches. This CDR3 region has 16 residues. Germline CDR1 and CDR2: MGHDK and SYGVNS. The CDR3 bases are TGTGCCAGCAGTGAACGTGGGACTAGCGGGATCTACGAGCAGTACTTC. Translating gives CASSERGTSGIYEQYF.

The chain uses TRBV29-1 and TRBJ2-1; D call uncertain. V dropped 3 bases and J dropped 6 bases, with 12 bases sitting between them. The germline CDR1 and CDR2 sequences are SQVTM and ANQGSEA. The CDR3 runs 13 residues. Here the CDR3 reads CSVEAWASNEQFF. The CDR3, as DNA: TGCAGCGTTGAGGCGTGGGCCTCCAATGAGCAGTTCTTC.

The chain employs TRBV19 and TRBJ2-6; the match to TRBD1 covers 8 bases. With V trimmed by 3 bases and J by 0 bases, 10 bases remained unmatched. CDR3 length equals 19 residues. Germline V gives CDR1 LNHDA, CDR2 SQIVND (reference sequence). This chain's CDR3 is CASSMFRPGGSSGANVLTF. The CDR3 region has the DNA TGTGCCAGTAGTATGTTTCGTCCAGGGGGCAGCTCTGGGGCCAACGTCCTGACTTTC.

This sequence joins TRBV5-1 and TRBJ2-5; 8 bases are a match to TRBD1. Germline CDR1 and CDR2: SGHRS and YFSETQ. V lost 4 bases to trimming and J lost 4 bases; unmatched junction nucleotides: 9. CDR3 size: 15 residues. For the CDR3, the DNA is TGCGCCAGCAGCCAGTCAGGACAGGGCCGAGAGACCCAGTACTTC. It specifies CASSQSGQGRETQYF.

The J gene is TRBJ2-3, the V gene TRBV4-1, with TRBD1 as a possible D gene (5 bases). Germline V CDR1 and CDR2: MGHRA, YSYEKL. This CDR3 is built from 12 residues. V lost 2 bases and J lost 5, with 5 bases in between. CDR3 DNA sequence: TGCGCCAGCAGCCAAAGGGGAGATACGCAGTATTTT. It translates to CASSQRGDTQYF.

V usage is TRBV3-1 (or the pseudogene TRBV3-2) and J usage is TRBJ2-7, with 7 nucleotides matching TRBD2. Trimming took 2 bases from V and 7 from J; bases not matched to a gene: 17. CDR3 length: 17 amino acids. Germline V gene data show CDR1 as LGHDT and CDR2 as YNNKEL (reference sequence). CDR3 amino acids: CASSQPTRAGALGEQYF. The CDR3 DNA reads TGTGCCAGCAGCCAACCCACCCGGGCGGGAGCTCTCGGAGAGCAGTACTTC.

The chain links TRBV4-1 to TRBJ1-3, with D perhaps matching TRBD1 (5 bases). V was trimmed by 2 bases and J by 0 bases, leaving 8 bases between them. The CDR3 sequence is 15 residues long. Germline CDR1 is MGHRA and CDR2 is YSYEKL. The CDR3 protein is CASSQLRVSGNTIYF. CDR3 in DNA: TGCGCCAGCAGCCAACTCAGGGTCTCTGGAAACACCATATATTTT.

This clone was observed a handful of times. J is TRBJ1-1 and V is TRBV19; no definite D call. The V and J ends lost 6 bases and 3 bases respectively, with 8 bases between them. The germline CDR1 and CDR2 sequences are LNHDA and SQIVND (reference sequence). The CDR3 loop spans 12 amino acids. This CDR3 is CASSPRYTEAFF. The DNA for the CDR3 is TGTGCCAGTAGCCCGAGGTACACTGAAGCTTTCTTT.

This clone was seen once. The chain has TRBV4-1 and TRBJ1-4; tentative D call: TRBD1 (5 bases). V lost 4 bases and J 4 bases, leaving 10 bases between the germline ends. The CDR3 covers 14 residues. The V gene's germline CDR1 is MGHRA and CDR2 YSYEKL. The CDR3 bases are TGCGCCAGCAGCCGGGAGGGGAGTAATGAAAAACTGTTTTTT. Translating it yields CASSREGSNEKLFF.

The chain combines TRBV29-1 with TRBJ1-3, with D tentatively TRBD1 (6 bases). From germline, CDR1 is SQVTM and CDR2 ANQGSEA. With 6 bases removed from V and 2 bases from J, the gap between germline ends came to 20 bases. This CDR3 region has 16 residues. The CDR3 here is CSVLLKSRGAGNTIYF. The CDR3 nucleotides are TGCAGCGTCTTACTAAAAAGCAGGGGTGCTGGAAACACCATATATTTT.

The chain has TRBV19 and TRBJ2-7, with a weak D call TRBD2 (5 bases). The CDR3 is 15 amino acids. Between the trimmed V and J ends, which lost 6 bases and 2 bases, there was a span of 17 bases. CDR1 LNHDA and CDR2 SQIVND come from the germline V gene (reference sequence). CDR3 loop: CASSDAGINPYEQYF. The CDR3 coding sequence is TGTGCCAGTAGCGATGCCGGGATCAACCCCTACGAGCAGTACTTC.

The chain uses TRBV5-1 and TRBJ2-3; possible D gene TRBD1, 6 bases. V lost 7 bases, J lost 3 bases, and 12 bases lay in between. There are 13 residues in the CDR3. In germline, CDR1 is SGHRS, CDR2 YFSETQ. CDR3 residues: CASENTGTDTQYF. The CDR3 DNA reads as TGCGCCAGCGAGAACACAGGGACAGATACGCAGTATTTT. Drawing the rest from reference TRBV5-1 and TRBJ2-3, the complete variable domain is KAGVTQTPRYLIKTRGQQVTLSCSPISGHRSVSWYQQTPGQGLQFLFEYFSETQRNKGNFPGRFSGRQFSNSRSEMNVSTLELGDSALYLCASENTGTDTQYFGPGTRLTVL.

J is TRBJ2-5 and V is TRBV6-6; a weak D match, TRBD1 (5 bases). Germline V gene sequence: CDR1 MNHNY, CDR2 SVGAGI (reference sequence). This CDR3 region has 12 residues. With 7 bases removed from V and 5 bases from J, the gap between germline ends came to 11 bases. The DNA for the CDR3 is TGTGCCAGCACCTACGCAGGGGAGACCCAGTACTTC. It yields the protein CASTYAGETQYF.

This chain uses TRBV25-1 with TRBJ2-7; TRBD1 might be the D (6 bases). In germline, CDR1 is MGHDK, CDR2 SYGVNS. The V and J ends lost 2 bases and 1 base respectively, with 12 bases between them. This CDR3 has 15 residues. CDR3 in DNA: TGTGCCAGCAGTGAAGGAACAGGGAAGTCCTACGAGCAGTACTTC. Its protein is CASSEGTGKSYEQYF.

The rearrangement links TRBV6-2 or TRBV6-3 to TRBJ1-2, with 7 positions matching TRBD1. Per germline, CDR1 MNHEY and CDR2 SVGEGT. There are 13 residues in the CDR3. After removal of 5 bases from V and 8 bases from J, the junction contained 8 bases not matched to a gene. CDR3 nucleotides: TGTGCCAGCAGTGACCAGAGGGGGCAAGGCTACACCTTC. This translates into CASSDQRGQGYTF.

The V call is TRBV11-3, the J call TRBJ2-1; TRBD2 agrees at 9 bases. The germline CDR1 and CDR2 sequences are SGHNT and YENEEA. The length of the CDR3 is 16 residues. Unmatched junction bases numbered 5, after V lost 1 base and J lost 4 bases. CDR3 sequence (DNA): TGTGCCAGCAGCTTAGTGGCGGGAGGGGGGTACAATGAGCAGTTCTTC. It codes for CASSLVAGGGYNEQFF.